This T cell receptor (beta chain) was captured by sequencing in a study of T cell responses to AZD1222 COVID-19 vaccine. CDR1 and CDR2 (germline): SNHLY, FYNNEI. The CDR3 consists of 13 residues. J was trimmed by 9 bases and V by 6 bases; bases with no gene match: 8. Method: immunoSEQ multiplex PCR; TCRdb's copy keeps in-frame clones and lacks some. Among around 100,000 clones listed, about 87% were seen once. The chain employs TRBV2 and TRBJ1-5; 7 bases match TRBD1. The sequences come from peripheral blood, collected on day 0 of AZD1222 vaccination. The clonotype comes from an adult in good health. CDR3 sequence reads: CASRAGQRMPQHF. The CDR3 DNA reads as TGTGCCAGCAGAGCGGGACAGCGGATGCCCCAGCATTTT.